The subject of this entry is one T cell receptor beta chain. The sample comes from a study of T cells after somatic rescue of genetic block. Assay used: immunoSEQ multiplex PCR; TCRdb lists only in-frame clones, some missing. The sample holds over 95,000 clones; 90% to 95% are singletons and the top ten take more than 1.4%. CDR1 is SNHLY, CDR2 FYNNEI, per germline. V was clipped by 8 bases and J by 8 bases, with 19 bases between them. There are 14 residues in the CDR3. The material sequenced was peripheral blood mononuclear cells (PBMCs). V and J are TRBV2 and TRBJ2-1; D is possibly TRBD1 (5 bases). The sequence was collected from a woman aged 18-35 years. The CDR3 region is CASHQGLSRYEQFF. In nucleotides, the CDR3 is TGTGCCAGCCATCAGGGCCTTAGCCGCTATGAGCAGTTCTTC.